The entry that follows covers one T cell receptor (beta chain) sequence. Germline loops: CDR1 MNHEY, CDR2 SVGAGI. The CDR3 contains 12 residues. The V end was cut by 8 bases, the J end by 4 bases, with 11 bases between. Only in-frame clones appear in the TCRdb table, and some are missing; sequencing was by immunoSEQ multiplex PCR. The sample has about 250,000 clones, roughly 85% seen once. The sample originates from a study of blood T cell repertoires in COVID-19. The overall study: Donors in the United States, Italy and Spain gave samples during acute or convalescent COVID-19.

Sample: peripheral blood. This clonotype was obtained from a man aged 50 to 60 with COVID-19, enrolled during active disease. The rearrangement uses TRBV6-5 and TRBJ1-2; D gene uncertain. The CDR3 loop reads CASSRSGYGYTF. The CDR3, as DNA: TGTGCCAGCTCGCGCAGCGGCTATGGCTACACCTTC.